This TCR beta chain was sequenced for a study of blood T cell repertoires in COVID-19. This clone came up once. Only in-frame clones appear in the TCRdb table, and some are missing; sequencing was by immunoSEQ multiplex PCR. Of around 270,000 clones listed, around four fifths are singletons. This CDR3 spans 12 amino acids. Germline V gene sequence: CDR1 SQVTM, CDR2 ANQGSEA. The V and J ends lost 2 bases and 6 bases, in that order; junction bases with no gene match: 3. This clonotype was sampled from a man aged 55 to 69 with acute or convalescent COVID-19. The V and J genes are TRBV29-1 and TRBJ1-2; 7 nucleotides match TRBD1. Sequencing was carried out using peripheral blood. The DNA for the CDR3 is TGCAGCGTTGAACGGCAGGGGGATGGCTACACCTTC. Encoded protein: CSVERQGDGYTF.